One T cell receptor beta chain is described in this entry. This clone was seen more than once but under ten times. Its specific antigen is unknown. Qualities for individual bases were not recorded, and no much larger clone is one base off. The data stem from a study of sequential checkpoint blockade in melanoma (dated by TCRdb to about 2019). Regarding the complete study: Patients were randomized 1:1 to first-line nivolumab followed by ipilimumab (arm A) or ipilimumab followed by nivolumab (arm B). Both trial sequences were followed by maintenance nivolumab. TCRbeta immunosequencing was performed on DNA from roughly 90 pretreatment melanoma tumor samples. For approximately 23 patients, matched tumor biopsies were taken both before treatment and at week 13, after single-agent nivolumab (arm A) or ipilimumab (arm B). Roughly 84% of the matched pre- and post-treatment tumor biopsy pairs came from the same lesion.

General conclusions and limits of the study: Tumor T-cell fraction and clonality correlated with PD-L1 staining and CD8+ T-cell counts but not with mutational load. The model for predicting response that combines TCR metrics with mutation burden needs to be validated in larger, independent patient cohorts. Within-arm analyses of tumor T-cell fraction were constrained by small sample sizes and reduced statistical power. Patients with increases in tumor T-cell fraction and clonality by week 13 were approximately 30 times more likely to achieve clinical benefit. Among patients in the nivolumab-first arm (arm A), tumor TIL clonality before treatment was associated with response (P = .04).

The sample's treatment or condition label is to be understood as: randomized to nivolumab then ipilimumab (arm A) or the reverse (arm B). No trial patient had received prior DNA-damaging chemotherapy. CheckMate 064, a randomized, open-label phase II trial of sequential checkpoint blockade, was the source of the samples, all of which came from patients with melanoma. Tumor TCR sequencing used genomic DNA from formalin-fixed paraffin-embedded (FFPE) tissue samples. CDR1 and CDR2, per the germline V gene, are SGDLS and YYNGEE. The CDR3 spans 12 residues, from the cysteine through the phenylalanine. Just CDR3 DNA is preserved here, 36 bases in frame from base 1. V is shortened by 4 bases, J by 4 bases, and the region joining them spans 8 bases. TCRbeta CDR3 regions were immunosequenced from genomic DNA with the immunoSEQ Assay. Before high-throughput sequencing, genomic DNA was amplified using bias-controlled multiplex PCR. Regarding the original processing steps: To quantify the absolute abundance of each unique TCRbeta CDR3 region, the sequences were collapsed and filtered. Clonality, defined as 1 minus Pielou's evenness, was calculated using productive rearrangements only. To compute tumor T-cell fraction, TCRbeta template counts were normalized to usable DNA, with usable DNA estimated from several housekeeping genes. A previously published method was used to identify clones with significantly greater frequencies in on-treatment samples than in baseline samples. What TCRdb holds here is the immuneACCESS table cut down to in-frame rearrangements. Part of the clones is not present; checked against another copy, under half of the missing clones reflect an unresolved V gene, and the others are unexplained. V, J and clone size are those of that table, while D and trimming were read from the DNA. The sample table shows approximately 8,000 clones, and more than 25% are seen once. Roughly 5.7% of the sample lies in the top ten.

The source is a human donor with melanoma. Sample: tumor tissue (inferred from file names), taken from a patient given nivolumab and ipilimumab in sequence. The chain joins TRBV9 to TRBJ1-1; the D segment cannot be called with confidence. The CDR3 reads as follows: CASSSGATEAFF. In nucleotides, the sequence is TGTGCCAGCAGCTCGGGCGCCACTGAAGCTTTCTTT.